This T cell receptor (beta chain) stems from a study of cytomegalovirus exposure and HLA in healthy donors (dated by TCRdb to about 2017). Background for the entire study: According to a later analysis, one platform produced both the 110 or so validation repertoires and the 666 repertoires of the first cohort. The study was designed to test whether signatures of past pathogen exposure could be identified by cataloging public T cell receptors. Along with the roughly 670-subject first cohort, a separate validation cohort of over a hundred different subjects was used. To predict cytomegalovirus infection status, the study brought together high-throughput TCR immunosequencing, statistical association of individual TCRs with disease status, and machine learning.

A note on this clone: The antigen this receptor binds is unknown. Being one base from a much bigger clone, this may be a read error.

Donors formed part of the validation cohort, which comprised over a hundred subjects and was distinct from the first cohort of fewer than 750 subjects. The research as a whole found: In vitro tests confirmed that a few of the cytomegalovirus-associated TCR beta chains recognize cytomegalovirus antigens. The validation cohort had no HLA typing available for a later analysis, so co-occurrence within that cohort was assessed over all 130 or so repertoires. The authors suggested that the approach could potentially be extended to other disease states and immunological phenotypes. Most TCR sequences were seen in very few donors, while some public TCRs were found in many individuals. The classifier was reported to diagnose cytomegalovirus status with high specificity and sensitivity in both the original and validation cohorts. The study listed 150 to 200 TCR beta chains as associated with cytomegalovirus. In a later analysis, TCRs clustered in the first cohort were found to also tend to co-occur in the 120 or so validation repertoires, with 94% of cluster scores above 0.

The library was prepared using the immunoSEQ multiplex PCR assay. The authors' pipeline ran thus. A statistical classification framework was built for diagnosing cytomegalovirus status from the catalog of TCR beta chain sequences. This immuneACCESS table, as held by TCRdb, lists in-frame sequences with V and J called but not all clones. Of the missing ones, under half trace to an unresolved V gene in checked studies; the others have no known cause. The V and J calls and the clone size are those of that table, but D and trimming were determined from the DNA. Present in this sample are approximately 100,000 clones, roughly 84% of which were seen just once. The ten largest clonotypes hold 6% to 6.5% of the sample. The CDR3 covers 15 residues, taking in both the cysteine and the phenylalanine. Only the CDR3 DNA is retained, 45 bases long and in frame from the first base. Trimming accounts for 5 bases at V and 4 bases at J, while the number of junction bases matched to no gene is 0. CDR1 and CDR2, per the germline V gene, are MNHEY and SVGAGI.

The V and J genes are TRBV6-5 and TRBJ2-3; 16 of the junction bases match TRBD2. The sample consisted of PBMCs. This clonotype originated in a man between 18 and 35 years old in good health and CMV-seropositive. The DNA is as follows: TGTGCCAGCAGTGGGACTAGCGGGGGGGCAGATACGCAGTATTTT. Translated, it reads CASSGTSGGADTQYF.